This is a list of T cell receptor beta chains from one sample in a study of blood T cell repertoires in COVID-19. This table comes from immunoSEQ multiplex PCR, and its TCRdb copy is limited to in-frame clones, with some not included. Found here are about 240,000 clones, 85% to 90% of them singletons; the top ten hold 6.2%. The material sequenced was peripheral blood. All receptors come from a man aged 55 to 70 with acute or convalescent COVID-19. Each CDR3 is given without its conserved first and last residue. For some rows the clone size is stated as once, few or many, or as a class when expanded; others skip it.

abundance	v_gene	CDR3aa
-	TRBV12-2	ASRGQGEAEQY
-	TRBV28	ASSTSPYEQY
-	TRBV30	AWTLSGYEQY
once	TRBV19	ASSSTGNEQY
-	TRBV18	ASSPLDRALQETQY
-	TRBV30	AWSVRREGEKLF
-	TRBV30	ARGTSGRKETQY
-	TRBV7-8	ASSLALSGVGNEQF
-	TRBV11-3	ASSLRTGKENEQF
-	TRBV7-8	ASSFGQYNEQF
-	TRBV3-1/TRBV3-2	ASSSIAGEVSYNEQF
-	TRBV7-6	ASSFGRQENEKLF
-	TRBV19	ATSGKGRGAQNNEQF
-	TRBV7-2	ASSLESRPENTIY
-	TRBV24-1	ATSDWGGDRTDTQY
-	TRBV5-4	ASSLGLRDRASGELF
-	TRBV5-1	ATTDGGDKQY
few	TRBV4-2	ASSRTQGNTGELF
-	TRBV5-1	ASRPRQGYDEQF
-	TRBV6-2/TRBV6-3	ASSSRTVSYNEQF
-	TRBV6-4	ASRPDSLNTEAF
once	TRBV12-5	ASGLGTEPTDTQY